This T cell receptor beta chain came from a study of OX40 agonist ivuxolimab in advanced cancers. Here immunoSEQ multiplex PCR was the method, and the copy in TCRdb shows in-frame clones only, minus some. Of roughly 49,000 clones in the sample, 75% to 90% are singletons; the top ten hold less than 60%. The V gene's germline CDR1 is SGHRS and CDR2 YFSETQ. V dropped 2 bases and J dropped 4; count of bases not matched to a gene: 2. The CDR3 length is 14 residues. The clonotype originates from an adult with an advanced solid tumor such as melanoma, head and neck, liver or kidney cancer. This chain connects TRBV5-1 to TRBJ2-3, with 9 bases lining up with TRBD2. Sequenced here: CD4+ or CD8+ T cells sorted from blood, sampled in a trial of the OX40 agonist ivuxolimab. In nucleotides, the CDR3 is TGCGCCAGCAGCTTTGAGCGGGGGGCAGATACGCAGTATTTT. Translated, it gives CASSFERGADTQYF.